This is a list of T cell receptor beta chains from one sample in a study of beta chain features in type 1 diabetes. TCRdb's table, derived via immunoSEQ multiplex PCR, lists solely in-frame clones and lacks some. The sample carries hundreds of thousands of clones, over 11% recorded once. The sample comprised naive CD4+ T cells from blood. These receptors originate from a man aged 18 to 30 with type 1 diabetes. The CDR3 runs from the conserved cysteine through the conserved F or W. D genes are given only for firm matches. Where a row states a size, it is once, few, many or the class of an expanded clone; other rows omit it.

>NA|TRBJ1-5|TRBD1|TRBV2
TGTGCCAATTGGACAGGGAGGTGCAATCAGCCCCAGCATTTT
CANWTGRCNQPQHF
>NA|TRBJ2-7|NA|TRBV14
TGTACCAGCAGCCGCGGATACGAGCAGTACTTC
CTSSRGYEQYF
>few|TRBJ2-1|NA|TRBV5-1
TGCGCCAGCAGCTTGGAGGCAGGGCCCTACAATGAGCAGTTCTTC
CASSLEAGPYNEQFF
>NA|TRBJ1-5|NA|TRBV5-6
TGTGCCAGCAGCTCGGTCAGGGGCCGTGGTATGCCAGAGAATCAGCCCCAGCATTTT
CASSSVRGRGMPENQPQHF
>few|TRBJ2-2|NA|TRBV2
TGTGCCAGCAAGACAGAGCATTTGAGCGGGGAGCTGTTTTTT
CASKTEHLSGELFF
>few|TRBJ1-2|NA|TRBV30
TGTGCCTGGAGTGGACAGAATGCTAACTATGGCTACACCTTC
CAWSGQNANYGYTF
>NA|TRBJ2-7|NA|TRBV10-3
TGTGCCATCAGTGAGACTAGTTCATACGAGCAGTACTTC
CAISETSSYEQYF
>few|TRBJ1-2|TRBD1|TRBV7-2
TGTGCCAGCAGCTTGGGACAGGGGTTCAGTGGCTACACCTTC
CASSLGQGFSGYTF
>few|TRBJ1-4|NA|TRBV15
TGTGCCACCAGCAGAGACAGTGCAACTAATGAAAAACTGTTTTTT
CATSRDSATNEKLFF
>few|TRBJ2-5|NA|TRBV15
TGTGCCACCAGCAGAGATAAGGGCAGGGCGACCCAGTACTTC
CATSRDKGRATQYF
>NA|TRBJ2-7|NA|TRBV30
TGTGCCTTGGCGCAGGGGGGCTACGAGCAGTACTTC
CALAQGGYEQYF
>few|TRBJ2-5|NA|TRBV7-7
TGTGCTAGCAGCTCCGGGACATATTACCAAGAGACCCAGTACTTC
CASSSGTYYQETQYF
>NA|TRBJ1-5|NA|TRBV4-1
TGCGCCAGCAGCCAAGGGCAGGTTGCTCAGCCCCAGCATTTT
CASSQGQVAQPQHF
>few|TRBJ2-7|TRBD2|TRBV7-2
TGTGCCAGCAGCTTGGGACCTAGCGGGGGGTCCTACGAGCAGTACTTC
CASSLGPSGGSYEQYF
>few|TRBJ2-7|TRBD1|TRBV18
TGTGCCAGCTCGTCCGGGACAGGGGGGGACTACGAGCAGTACTTC
CASSSGTGGDYEQYF
>NA|TRBJ1-3|TRBD1|TRBV9
TGTGCCAGCAGCGTAGCACAGGGGTTCACCATATATTTT
CASSVAQGFTIYF